Below are 5 T cell receptor beta chains sequenced from a single sample in a study of blood T cells in healthy people across ages. Primed by a sample-barcoded 5' primer and a J-beta primer mix, a second PCR proceeded for about 6 to 12 cycles. TCRdb passed the 5' RACE reads through MiXCR, listing each CDR3 protein once. Here the sample spans about 800,000 distinct CDR3 sequences, 58% being singletons. The sequenced sample consisted of blood. Every receptor here comes from a man aged 30 to 39 in good health.

This chain uses TRBV20-1 with TRBJ1-2; D gene unclear. Germline V gene sequence: CDR1 DFQATT, CDR2 SNEGSKA (reference sequence). The CDR3 is 15 amino acids. Trimming took off 0 bases at V and 2 bases at J, with 13 bases between the two ends. Written as DNA, the CDR3 is TGCAGTGCTAGAGACGGACGGGAGATAAACTATGGCTACACCTTC. Residues: CSARDGREINYGYTF.

The chain uses TRBV2 and TRBJ1-4, with D possibly being TRBD1 (5 bases). This CDR3 has 16 residues. Germline CDR1 SNHLY, CDR2 FYNNEI. Trimming removed 7 bases from V and 7 bases from J, with 22 bases in between. The CDR3 sequence is CASKLSWGGEFEKLFF. CDR3 bases: TGTGCCAGCAAGCTATCCTGGGGAGGGGAGTTTGAAAAACTGTTTTTT.

The rearrangement uses TRBV20-1 and TRBJ2-1; 7 nucleotides line up with TRBD1. Germline V gene data show CDR1 as DFQATT and CDR2 as SNEGSKA (reference sequence). The CDR3 has 12 amino acids. V lost 5 bases and J lost 6; bases outside the gene matches: 4. The CDR3 sequence: CSASPGGNEQFF. CDR3 sequence (DNA): TGCAGTGCTTCCCCAGGGGGCAATGAGCAGTTCTTC.

This clonotype was seen a handful of times. The rearrangement uses TRBV3-1 and TRBJ2-4; 11 nucleotides line up with TRBD1. CDR3 size: 15 residues. J gave up 13 bases and V 1 base, and 9 bases lay outside the gene matches. Germline values: CDR1 LGHDT, CDR2 YNNKEL (reference sequence). CDR3 in amino acids: CASSQVGQGAEEQYF. The CDR3 nucleotides read TGTGCCAGCAGCCAAGTCGGACAGGGGGCTGAGGAGCAGTACTTC.

Written as DNA, the CDR3 is TGTGCCAGTGGTAAACTTAGCGGCAGCTCCTACAATGAGCAGTTCTTC. It specifies CASGKLSGSSYNEQFF. The V gene is TRBV19, the J gene TRBJ2-1, with D possibly matching TRBD2 (6 bases). V was shortened by 8 bases and J by 0 bases, with 17 bases between the two germline ends. Germline CDR1 and CDR2: LNHDA and SQIVND (reference sequence). The CDR3 runs to 16 residues.